This T cell receptor beta chain was captured by sequencing in a study of blood T cell repertoires in COVID-19. Sequencing was performed with immunoSEQ multiplex PCR; in TCRdb, only in-frame clones are kept and a portion is missing. This table holds about 400,000 clones, approximately 84% found once. V trimming: 5 bases; J trimming: 3 bases; junction bases outside the gene matches: 18. From germline, CDR1 is MNHEY and CDR2 SVGEGT. This CDR3 has 20 residues. This sequence was found in a woman aged 30 to 39 who had recovered from COVID-19. The sample taken for sequencing was PBMCs or T cells enriched from blood (not recorded which). This rearrangement joins TRBV6-2 or TRBV6-3 to TRBJ2-1; TRBD2 matches at 11 bases. CDR3 region: CASSTLIGALAGGNYNEQFF. The CDR3 nucleotides read TGTGCCAGCAGTACTCTCATTGGGGCCCTAGCGGGAGGAAACTACAATGAGCAGTTCTTC.